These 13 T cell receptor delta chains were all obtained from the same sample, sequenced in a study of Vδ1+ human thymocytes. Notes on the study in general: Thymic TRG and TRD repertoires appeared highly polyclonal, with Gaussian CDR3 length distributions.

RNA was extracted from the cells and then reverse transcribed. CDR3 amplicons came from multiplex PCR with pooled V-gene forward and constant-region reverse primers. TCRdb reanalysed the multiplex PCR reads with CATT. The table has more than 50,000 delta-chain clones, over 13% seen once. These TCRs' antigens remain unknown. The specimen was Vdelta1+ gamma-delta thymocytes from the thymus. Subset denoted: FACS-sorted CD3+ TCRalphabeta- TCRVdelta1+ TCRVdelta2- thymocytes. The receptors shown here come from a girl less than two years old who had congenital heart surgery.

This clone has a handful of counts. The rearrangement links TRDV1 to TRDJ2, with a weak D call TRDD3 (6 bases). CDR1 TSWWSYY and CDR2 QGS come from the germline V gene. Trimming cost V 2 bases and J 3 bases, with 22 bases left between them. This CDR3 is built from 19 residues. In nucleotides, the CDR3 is TGTGCTCTTGGGGAAAATGGCCTACGGGACGACTGGGTGACAGCACAACTCTTCTTT. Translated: CALGENGLRDDWVTAQLFF.

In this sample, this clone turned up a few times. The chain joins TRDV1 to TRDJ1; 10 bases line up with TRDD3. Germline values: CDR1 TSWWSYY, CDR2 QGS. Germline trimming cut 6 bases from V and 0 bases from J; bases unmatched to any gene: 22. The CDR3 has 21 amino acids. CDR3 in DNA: TGTGCTCTTGGTGCCCCTGCCTTCAAATACTGGGGGATGTCCGACACCGATAAACTCATCTTT. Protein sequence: CALGAPAFKYWGMSDTDKLIF.

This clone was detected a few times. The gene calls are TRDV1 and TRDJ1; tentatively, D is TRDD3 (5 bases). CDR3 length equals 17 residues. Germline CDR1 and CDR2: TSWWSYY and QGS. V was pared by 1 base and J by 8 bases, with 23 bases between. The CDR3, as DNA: TGTGCTCTTGGGGAACGGCAGCCCCGGATAACTGCAGGGAAACTCATCTTT. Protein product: CALGERQPRITAGKLIF.

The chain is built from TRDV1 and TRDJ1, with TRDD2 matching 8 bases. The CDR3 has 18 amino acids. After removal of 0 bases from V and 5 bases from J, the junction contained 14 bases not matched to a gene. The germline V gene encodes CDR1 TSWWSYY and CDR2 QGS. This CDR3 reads CALGELSSYDVTGDKLIF. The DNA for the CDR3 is TGTGCTCTTGGGGAACTCTCTTCCTACGATGTTACTGGAGATAAACTCATCTTT.

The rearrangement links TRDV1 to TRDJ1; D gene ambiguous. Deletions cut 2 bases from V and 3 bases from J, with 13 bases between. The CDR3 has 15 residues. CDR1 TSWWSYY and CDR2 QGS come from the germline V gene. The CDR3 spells CALGEKVLLADKLIF. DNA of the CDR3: TGTGCTCTTGGGGAAAAGGTTCTCCTGGCCGATAAACTCATCTTT.

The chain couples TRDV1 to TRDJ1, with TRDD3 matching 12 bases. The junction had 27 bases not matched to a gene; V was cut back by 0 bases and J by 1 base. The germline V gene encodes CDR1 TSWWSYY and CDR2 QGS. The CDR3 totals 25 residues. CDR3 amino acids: CALGELIKAYGASSGGYVLTDKLIF. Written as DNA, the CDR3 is TGTGCTCTTGGGGAACTAATAAAGGCCTACGGGGCATCGTCTGGGGGATACGTCCTCACCGATAAACTCATCTTT.

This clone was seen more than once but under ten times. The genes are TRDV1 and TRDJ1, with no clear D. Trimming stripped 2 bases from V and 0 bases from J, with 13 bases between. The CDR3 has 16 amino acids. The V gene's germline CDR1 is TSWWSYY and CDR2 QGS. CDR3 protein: CALGEGPARYTDKLIF. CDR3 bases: TGTGCTCTTGGGGAAGGTCCCGCCCGGTACACCGATAAACTCATCTTT.

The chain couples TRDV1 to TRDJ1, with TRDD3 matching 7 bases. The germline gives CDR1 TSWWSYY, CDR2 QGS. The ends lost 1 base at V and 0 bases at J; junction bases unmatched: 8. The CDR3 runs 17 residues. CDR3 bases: TGTGCTCTTGGGGAACCAGGGATACTAGGGTACACCGATAAACTCATCTTT. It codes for CALGEPGILGYTDKLIF.

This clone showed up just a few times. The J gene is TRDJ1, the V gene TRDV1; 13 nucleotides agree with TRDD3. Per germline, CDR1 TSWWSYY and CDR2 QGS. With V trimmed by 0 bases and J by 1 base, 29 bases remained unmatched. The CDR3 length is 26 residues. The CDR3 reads CALGELGGTGLPRLGDTTGPTDKLIF. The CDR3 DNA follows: TGTGCTCTTGGGGAACTAGGAGGTACCGGTCTCCCTAGACTGGGGGATACGACGGGTCCCACCGATAAACTCATCTTT.

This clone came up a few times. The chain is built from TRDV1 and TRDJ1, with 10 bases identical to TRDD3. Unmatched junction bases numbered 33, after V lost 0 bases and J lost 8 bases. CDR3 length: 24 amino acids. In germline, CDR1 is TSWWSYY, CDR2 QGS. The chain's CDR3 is CALGELEYFLRHRITGGFPLKLIF. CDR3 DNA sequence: TGTGCTCTTGGGGAACTAGAATATTTCCTACGGCACCGCATCACTGGGGGATTCCCTCTAAAACTCATCTTT.

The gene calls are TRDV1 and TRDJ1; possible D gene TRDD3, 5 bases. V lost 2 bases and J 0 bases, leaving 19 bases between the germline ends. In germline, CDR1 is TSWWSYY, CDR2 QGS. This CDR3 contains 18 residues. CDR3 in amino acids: CALGEDGPCGAYTDKLIF. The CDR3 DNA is TGTGCTCTTGGGGAAGATGGACCTTGTGGGGCGTACACCGATAAACTCATCTTT.

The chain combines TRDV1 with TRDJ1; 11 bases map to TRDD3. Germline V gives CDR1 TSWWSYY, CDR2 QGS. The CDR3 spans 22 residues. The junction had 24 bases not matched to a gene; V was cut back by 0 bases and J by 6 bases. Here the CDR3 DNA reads TGTGCTCTTGGGGAACTTCTTCAATCGGATAGACTGGGGGATAAACCCGCTAATAAACTCATCTTT. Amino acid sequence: CALGELLQSDRLGDKPANKLIF.

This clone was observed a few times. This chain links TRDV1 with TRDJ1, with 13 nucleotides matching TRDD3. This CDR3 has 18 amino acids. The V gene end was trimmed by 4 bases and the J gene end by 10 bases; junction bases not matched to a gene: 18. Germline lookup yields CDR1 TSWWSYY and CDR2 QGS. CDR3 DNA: TGTGCTCTTGGGGCGCCCCCACTGACTGGGGGATACGGGGTAGTACTCATCTTT. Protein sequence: CALGAPPLTGGYGVVLIF.